The source of this TCR beta chain is a study of T cell repertoires in cytomegalovirus infection. Study outcomes and limitations: Ex vivo responses were dominated by HLA-C-restricted CMV-specific TCR beta clonotypes.

The CDR3 has 14 amino acids. Germline V gene sequence: CDR1 MNHEY, CDR2 SVGAGI. Trimming removed 6 bases at V and 2 bases at J, with 14 bases between. Each CDR3 protein gets one entry after TCRdb re-called the reads with MiXCR. The sample holds some 920,000 distinct CDR3 sequences, about a third seen once. This clonotype appeared once. Its specificity is unknown. This chain links TRBV6-5 with TRBJ2-7, with D possibly TRBD1 on 5 matching bases. The source is a human donor in good health (CMV status not recorded). Some clones in this sample may be carry-over from other donors' samples. Sample: cultured CD8+ T cells from PBMCs, taken from culture after CMV antigen stimulation. The CDR3 loop reads CASSLTTETYEQYF. In DNA, the CDR3 is TGTGCCAGCAGCCTAACGACAGAAACCTACGAGCAGTACTTC.